Presented here are 7 T cell receptor beta chains from one specimen sequenced in a study of blood T cell repertoires in COVID-19. The method was immunoSEQ multiplex PCR; TCRdb's version includes in-frame clones alone and lacks a portion of them. The data show over 200,000 clones, 84% seen once. Sequencing was carried out using PBMCs or T cells enriched from blood (not recorded which). Receptors originate from a man in his 60s who had recovered from COVID-19.

The gene calls are TRBV15 and TRBJ1-6; TRBD1 agrees at 7 bases. The V gene's germline CDR1 is LNHNV and CDR2 YYDKDF (reference sequence). With V trimmed by 3 bases and J by 7 bases, 3 bases remained unmatched. The CDR3 consists of 14 residues. The CDR3, as DNA: TGTGCCACCAGCAGGACAGGGCTCAATTCACCCCTCCACTTT. It codes for CATSRTGLNSPLHF.

V gene TRBV18 combines with J gene TRBJ1-1; TRBD1 matches 7 bases. Looked up from germline, CDR1 is KGHSH and CDR2 is LQKENI. V trimming: 6 bases; J trimming: 5 bases; junction bases outside the gene matches: 12. There are 15 residues in the CDR3. The CDR3 DNA follows: TGTGCCAGCTCGCATTCGCAGGCGGACAGGACTGAAGCTTTCTTT. Protein sequence: CASSHSQADRTEAFF.

The chain recombines TRBV6-5 with TRBJ2-1, with a weak D call TRBD1 (6 bases). Germline V gene data show CDR1 as MNHEY and CDR2 as SVGAGI. Trimming removed 8 bases from V and 4 bases from J, with 15 bases in between. This CDR3 is 14 amino acids long. CDR3 protein: CASFTGLSYNEQFF. The CDR3 DNA is TGTGCCAGCTTTACAGGGCTCTCTTACAATGAGCAGTTCTTC.

The rearrangement links TRBV5-1 to TRBJ2-1; 12 bases align to TRBD2. With V trimmed by 4 bases and J by 8 bases, 10 bases remained unmatched. The CDR3 runs to 16 residues. Germline V gene sequence: CDR1 SGHRS, CDR2 YFSETQ. The CDR3 bases are TGCGCCAGCAGCCCTGGCCTAGCGGGGGGGGTCGATGAGCAGTTCTTC. Amino acids: CASSPGLAGGVDEQFF.

This clone was observed a handful of times. The gene calls are TRBV15 and TRBJ2-2; the D is unclear. Germline CDR1 reads LNHNV; CDR2 reads YYDKDF (reference sequence). The CDR3 extends over 14 amino acids. Trimming shortened V by 0 bases and J by 5 bases, and 7 bases separated the two germline ends. The CDR3: CATSRDPGTGELFF. Written as DNA, the CDR3 is TGTGCCACCAGCAGAGATCCCGGGACCGGGGAGCTGTTTTTT. Full variable domain (rest looked up from reference TRBV15 and TRBJ2-2): DAMVIQNPRYQVTQFGKPVTLSCSQTLNHNVMYWYQQKSSQAPKLLFHYYDKDFNNEADTPDNFQSRRPNTSFCFLDIRSPGLGDTAMYLCATSRDPGTGELFFGEGSRLTVL.

The rearrangement uses TRBV19 and TRBJ2-1; 10 bases agree with TRBD2. Germline loops: CDR1 LNHDA, CDR2 SQIVND (reference sequence). This CDR3 spans 14 amino acids. J was trimmed by 8 bases and V by 4 bases; bases with no gene match: 5. The CDR3 sequence is CASSKGLASDEQFF. The DNA for the CDR3 is TGTGCCAGTAGTAAGGGACTAGCGTCTGATGAGCAGTTCTTC.

The chain's CDR3 is CAIPPGGWGSTYEQYF. Here the CDR3 DNA reads TGTGCCATCCCCCCCGGGGGGTGGGGTTCCACCTACGAGCAGTACTTC. The chain couples TRBV10-3 to TRBJ2-7, with 7 bases matching TRBD2. The CDR3 contains 16 residues. The V gene's germline CDR1 is ENHRY and CDR2 SYGVKD. The V segment lost 8 bases and the J segment 2 bases; nucleotides outside the gene matches: 15.